This T cell receptor (beta chain) emerged from a study of cytomegalovirus exposure and HLA in healthy donors. Researchers ran the PCR with 60 Vbeta and 13 Jbeta primers. Sequencing used immunoSEQ multiplex PCR; TCRdb keeps in-frame clones, though not all of them. This sample has around 150,000 clones, with approximately 61% found just once. The CDR3 totals 17 residues. Trimming stripped 2 bases from V and 0 bases from J, with 14 bases between. CDR1 is SGHRS and CDR2 is YFSETQ in the germline V gene. The TCR sequence derives from a human donor in good health. The sequencing sample was made of PBMCs. The gene calls are TRBV5-1 and TRBJ2-2, with a weak D call TRBD1 (5 bases). CDR3 residues: CASSFQGLLSNTGELFF. As DNA, the CDR3 is TGCGCCAGCAGCTTCCAGGGCCTGCTGTCGAACACCGGGGAGCTGTTTTTT.